This entry lists 24 T cell receptor beta chains sequenced from one sample in a study of shared clonotypes between healthy human individuals. The data were produced by immunoSEQ multiplex PCR, yet TCRdb's version contains in-frame clones alone and is incomplete. The sample includes hundreds of thousands of clones, more than 70% of them seen just once. Source material: PBMCs. These receptors were collected from a woman between 40 and 50 years old in good health. Some clones in this sample may be carry-over from other donors' samples.

The rearrangement joins TRBV25-1 to TRBJ2-2; D is unresolved. This CDR3 region has 14 residues. The germline V gene has CDR1 MGHDK and CDR2 SYGVNS. V was cut by 7 bases and J by 2 bases, with 11 bases left in between. Here the CDR3 DNA reads TGTGCCAGCACCACCGACTTAAACACCGGGGAGCTGTTTTTT. Translating it yields CASTTDLNTGELFF.

Only one count was recorded for this clone. V and J are TRBV29-1 and TRBJ1-3; tentative D call: TRBD1 (5 bases). Trimming pared 7 bases from V and 4 bases from J, leaving 14 bases between. The CDR3 is 13 amino acids. Germline V gives CDR1 SQVTM, CDR2 ANQGSEA. CDR3 in DNA: TGCAGCGCTGGCTCGACAGCCGGAAACACCATATATTTT. This codes for CSAGSTAGNTIYF. The variable domain in full, with the rest retrieved from reference TRBV29-1 and TRBJ1-3, is SAVISQKPSRDICQRGTSLTIQCQVDSQVTMMFWYRQQPGQSLTLIATANQGSEATYESGFVIDKFPISRPNLTFSTLTVSNMSPEDSSIYLCSAGSTAGNTIYFGEGSWLTVV.

This chain links TRBV7-6 with TRBJ2-7, with 7 positions matching TRBD1. J lost 4 bases, V lost 5 bases, and 5 bases had no gene match. The CDR3 has 13 residues. Germline V gene lookup returns CDR1 SGHVS and CDR2 FNYEAQ. CDR3 sequence (DNA): TGTGCCAGCAGCCCGACGACAGGGTACGAGCAGTACTTC. Amino acids: CASSPTTGYEQYF.

This chain uses TRBV14 with TRBJ2-7, with D possibly being TRBD2 (6 bases). CDR1 is SGHDN and CDR2 is FVKESK in the germline V gene. The CDR3 is 14 amino acids. Trimming took 4 bases from V and 7 from J, leaving 17 bases between them. Here the CDR3 reads CASSPGLAGWEQYF. Here the CDR3 DNA reads TGTGCCAGCAGCCCGGGCCTGGCGGGATGGGAGCAGTACTTC.

This rearrangement joins TRBV19 to TRBJ2-2; D might be TRBD2 (6 bases). V shed 3 bases and J shed 4 bases, with 12 bases lying between them. The CDR3 consists of 15 residues. The germline V gene has CDR1 LNHDA and CDR2 SQIVND (reference sequence). In nucleotides, the CDR3 is TGTGCCAGTAGTATTTCGGGGGTGGTCACCGGGGAGCTGTTTTTT. This translates into CASSISGVVTGELFF. The full variable domain, in which reference TRBV19 and TRBJ2-2 provide the parts outside the CDR3, is DGGITQSPKYLFRKEGQNVTLSCEQNLNHDAMYWYRQDPGQGLRLIYYSQIVNDFQKGDIAEGYSVSREKKESFPLTVTSAQKNPTAFYLCASSISGVVTGELFFGEGSRLTVL.

About this clone itself: A much larger clone differs by one base, so this may be a read error. The chain carries TRBV2 and TRBJ1-5; TRBD1 aligns across 8 bases. The trim removed 3 bases at V and 9 bases at J, leaving 7 bases unmatched. There are 14 residues in the CDR3. Per germline, CDR1 SNHLY and CDR2 FYNNEI. CDR3 coding DNA: TGTGCCAGCAGTGAGCAGGGGGCAGATCGGCCCCAGCATTTT. As protein: CASSEQGADRPQHF.

With respect to this clone: A far larger clone is just one base off, so this is likely a read error. The same CDR3 can be traced to other DNA sequences in this sample. This sequence joins TRBV7-9 and TRBJ2-1; 8 positions match TRBD1. Germline loops: CDR1 SEHNR, CDR2 FQNEAQ (reference sequence). This CDR3 has 16 residues. DNA for the CDR3: TGCGCCAGCAGCTTAGCGACGACAGGGGAGGTCGATGAGCAGTTCTTC. This codes for CASSLATTGEVDEQFF.

V usage is TRBV5-1 and J usage is TRBJ2-7; 16 positions agree with TRBD2. Unmatched junction bases numbered 7, after V lost 4 bases and J lost 6 bases. CDR3 length equals 16 residues. Germline V CDR1 and CDR2: SGHRS, YFSETQ. The CDR3 reads CASSPGLAGGGSEQYF. The DNA of the CDR3 is TGCGCCAGCAGCCCGGGACTAGCGGGAGGGGGATCCGAGCAGTACTTC.

The gene calls are TRBV28 and TRBJ1-3; 8 bases fit TRBD1. V was clipped by 8 bases and J by 0 bases; unmatched bases: 6. CDR1 and CDR2 (germline): MDHEN, SYDVKM. CDR3 length: 15 amino acids. CDR3 sequence reads: CASRDRSSSGNTIYF. CDR3 DNA: TGTGCCAGCCGGGACAGGTCGAGCTCTGGAAACACCATATATTTT.

This clone was picked up a small number of times. The chain joins TRBV18 to TRBJ2-1, with 12 positions matching TRBD1. J gave up 4 bases and V 0 bases, and 7 bases lay outside the gene matches. From germline, CDR1 is KGHSH and CDR2 LQKENI. This CDR3 is 18 amino acids long. The CDR3 region has the DNA TGTGCCAGCTCACCACCGGGGGGGACAGGGGGCGCATACAATGAGCAGTTCTTC. It yields the protein CASSPPGGTGGAYNEQFF.

This clone was seen repeatedly, ten times or more. This chain connects TRBV4-1 to TRBJ2-7; D call uncertain. Germline CDR1 reads MGHRA; CDR2 reads YSYEKL. This CDR3 spans 13 amino acids. V was cut by 0 bases and J by 7 bases, with 10 bases left in between. CDR3 nucleotide sequence: TGCGCCAGCAGCCAAGAAGGGTTTGGAGAGCAGTACTTC. Protein: CASSQEGFGEQYF.

Turning to this clone: A far larger clone is off by one base, so a read error is likely. The chain carries TRBV30 and TRBJ1-1; 8 bases line up with TRBD1. CDR3 length: 14 residues. CDR1 and CDR2 (germline): GTSNPN, SVGIG (reference sequence). The CDR3 DNA reads TGTGCCTGGAGTGCCTGGACAGGGTACACTAAAGCTTTCTTT. Translated, it gives CAWSAWTGYTKAFF.

The chain links TRBV5-1 to TRBJ1-2, with a tentative D call TRBD1 (6 bases). The CDR3 loop spans 14 amino acids. Germline CDR1 is SGHRS and CDR2 is YFSETQ. Between the trimmed V and J ends, which lost 0 bases and 8 bases, there was a span of 14 bases. The CDR3 coding sequence is TGCGCCAGCAGCTTGGGACAGGTCATGGACGGCTACACCTTC. Its protein is CASSLGQVMDGYTF. Looking up the rest from reference TRBV5-1 and TRBJ1-2 gives the full variable domain: KAGVTQTPRYLIKTRGQQVTLSCSPISGHRSVSWYQQTPGQGLQFLFEYFSETQRNKGNFPGRFSGRQFSNSRSEMNVSTLELGDSALYLCASSLGQVMDGYTFGSGTRLTVV.

The V call is TRBV7-3, the J call TRBJ1-2; no reliable D call. V was clipped by 5 bases and J by 4 bases, with 14 bases between them. Germline lookup yields CDR1 SGHTA and CDR2 FQGTGA. The CDR3 covers 14 residues. The DNA of the CDR3 is TGTGCCAGCAGCCCCGGGTCGGGCCCCTATGGCTACACCTTC. Translation: CASSPGSGPYGYTF.

The rearrangement uses TRBV4-2 and TRBJ2-2; TRBD1 is a possible D gene (6 bases). V dropped 8 bases and J dropped 2 bases, with 15 bases sitting between them. The CDR3 has 15 residues. The germline V gene encodes CDR1 LGHNA and CDR2 YNFKEQ. The CDR3 DNA is TGTGCCAGCGGGGGACCAGGGGCCAACACCGGGGAGCTGTTTTTT. This codes for CASGGPGANTGELFF.

This sequence joins TRBV28 and TRBJ1-1; D not resolved. Trimming took off 2 bases at V and 0 bases at J, with 7 bases between the two ends. Germline values: CDR1 MDHEN, CDR2 SYDVKM. The CDR3 extends over 14 amino acids. The CDR3 here is CASSLAALNTEAFF. CDR3 in DNA: TGTGCCAGCAGTTTAGCAGCATTGAACACTGAAGCTTTCTTT.

J is TRBJ2-5 and V is TRBV18; no clear D gene. Germline CDR1 and CDR2: KGHSH and LQKENI. Trimming took off 3 bases at V and 1 base at J, with 12 bases between the two ends. The CDR3 runs to 15 residues. The CDR3 sequence: CASSPGILGQETQYF. CDR3 DNA: TGTGCCAGCTCACCGGGTATCCTAGGCCAAGAGACCCAGTACTTC.

This clone showed up just a few times. The rearrangement links TRBV7-3 to TRBJ2-3; 7 nucleotides align to TRBD2. Germline loops: CDR1 SGHTA, CDR2 FQGTGA. The CDR3 length is 16 residues. V lost 0 bases and J lost 5; bases outside the gene matches: 8. The CDR3 bases are TGTGCCAGCAGCTTAACGGCCAGCGGGAACGGAGATACGCAGTATTTT. This translates into CASSLTASGNGDTQYF.

This clone was detected only a few times. J is TRBJ2-3 and V is TRBV7-2, with 9 positions matching TRBD2. V gave up 5 bases and J gave up 4 bases; unmatched junction bases: 4. Germline V gives CDR1 SGHTA, CDR2 FQGNSA. The CDR3 is made up of 14 amino acids. The CDR3 region is CASSVGLAADTQYF. CDR3 sequence (DNA): TGTGCCAGCAGCGTGGGACTAGCTGCAGATACGCAGTATTTT.

The rearrangement links TRBV5-3 to TRBJ2-5; 10 bases fit TRBD1. TRBV5-3 is an open reading frame, and its role is uncertain. Trimming cost V 3 bases and J 5 bases; bases outside gene matches: 13. CDR3 size: 17 residues. CDR3: CARSSENRDRGWETQYF. The CDR3 bases are TGTGCCAGAAGCTCCGAAAACCGGGACAGGGGTTGGGAGACCCAGTACTTC.

The J gene is TRBJ2-1, the V gene TRBV2, with 12 bases that match TRBD2. This CDR3 has 16 amino acids. CDR1 SNHLY and CDR2 FYNNEI come from the germline V gene. The V segment lost 2 bases and the J segment 9 bases; nucleotides outside the gene matches: 8. CDR3 amino acids: CASSERLAGGFGEQFF. DNA of the CDR3: TGTGCCAGCAGTGAAAGGCTAGCGGGAGGGTTCGGTGAGCAGTTCTTC.

Notes on this clone: A clone one base away is much larger, so this may be a read error. This sample also contains other DNA sequences that code for the same CDR3. This chain links TRBV29-1 with TRBJ2-1, with 7 bases fitting TRBD2. This CDR3 has 12 amino acids. Germline V gene lookup returns CDR1 SQVTM and CDR2 ANQGSEA. The chain's CDR3 is CSVDWGGNEQFF. The CDR3, as DNA: TGTAGCGTTGATTGGGGGGGCAATGAGCAGTTCTTC.

This chain links TRBV11-2 with TRBJ2-7, with 12 bases matching TRBD2. The ends lost 1 base at V and 2 bases at J; junction bases unmatched: 0. Per germline, CDR1 SGHAT and CDR2 FQNNGV. This CDR3 is built from 15 residues. CDR3 loop: CASSLGTSGAYEQYF. CDR3 DNA: TGTGCCAGCAGCTTAGGGACTAGCGGGGCCTACGAGCAGTACTTC. Based on the CDR3 plus reference TRBV11-2 and TRBJ2-7, the full variable domain is EAGVAQSPRYKIIEKRQSVAFWCNPISGHATLYWYQQILGQGPKLLIQFQNNGVVDDSQLPKDRFSAERLKGVDSTLKIQPAKLEDSAVYLCASSLGTSGAYEQYFGPGTRLTVT.

This clone was counted ten times or more. The same CDR3 can be traced to other DNA sequences in this sample. The V and J genes are TRBV18 and TRBJ2-7, with 9 bases that match TRBD1. This CDR3 contains 14 residues. Germline V lookup: CDR1 KGHSH, CDR2 LQKENI. Germline trimming cut 3 bases from V and 3 bases from J; bases unmatched to any gene: 3. Written as DNA, the CDR3 is TGTGCCAGCTCACCGCCGGGACAGGGCTACGAGCAGTACTTC. As protein: CASSPPGQGYEQYF.